These T cell receptor beta chains were read from a single sample in a study of T cell repertoires in aging, cancer and after chemotherapy. TCRdb reprocessed the multiplex PCR reads with MiXCR, giving one entry per CDR3 protein. Of approximately 2,900 distinct CDR3 sequences listed, around 42% are singletons. What was sequenced was blood. These receptors all come from a human donor with a blood cancer. Each CDR3 is given with its conserved first and last residue. D genes are given only for firm matches. Rows may omit the clone size; those that give it use once, few, many or a size class.

TRBD2,once,TRBV6-5,TRBJ2-1,19,TGTGCCAGCAGTCGACCCGGGACTAGCGGGAGGGTCCTCAGCAGTGAGCAGTTCTTC,CASSRPGTSGRVLSSEQFF
TRBD1,.,TRBV10-3,TRBJ1-1,13,TGTGCCATCGGCAACCAGGGGGCCACTGAAGCTTTCTTT,CAIGNQGATEAFF
TRBD1,.,TRBV29-1,TRBJ1-2,14,TGCAGCGTCGGAAATCCGGACAGGGGTAAGACCTACACCTTC,CSVGNPDRGKTYTF
TRBD2,.,TRBV19,TRBJ2-2,15,TGTGCCAGTAGTACTTCTAGCGGAGCCACCGGGGAGCTGTTTTTT,CASSTSSGATGELFF
TRBD1,.,TRBV18,TRBJ1-4,17,TGTGCCAGCTCACCCCCCGGACAGGGGGCGCGAGAAGAAAAACTGTTTTTT,CASSPPGQGAREEKLFF
.,.,TRBV12-3/TRBV12-4,TRBJ1-2,12,TGTGCCAGCAGTTCGGACAGCTATGGCTACACCTTC,CASSSDSYGYTF
.,.,TRBV6-5,TRBJ2-3,11,TGTGCCAGCAGGGGGAGAGATACGCAGTATTTT,CASRGRDTQYF
.,.,TRBV5-4,TRBJ1-1,13,TGTGCCAGCAGCTTAGATCGGAACACTGAAGCTTTCTTT,CASSLDRNTEAFF
TRBD1,.,TRBV24-1,TRBJ2-5,17,TGTGCCACCAGTGATGCCTCACCGGACAGGACCCAAGAGACCCAGTACTTC,CATSDASPDRTQETQYF
.,.,TRBV30,TRBJ2-3,15,TGTGCCTGGAATATCGGAGACCCAGACACAGATACGCAGTATTTT,CAWNIGDPDTDTQYF
TRBD2,few,TRBV15,TRBJ2-5,18,TGTGCCACCAGCAGATTGGTGACAGCGGGGGGCCTACAAGAGACCCAGTACTTC,CATSRLVTAGGLQETQYF